What follows is one TCR beta chain and its context. The target antigen is unknown. These data come from a study of T cells in Graves' hyperthyroidism and ophthalmopathy. Points from the study as a whole: Blood also carried most thyroid clonotypes expanded above 0.001. The authors' 13 V-J model separated ophthalmopathy from stable hyperthyroidism.

Germline V CDR1 and CDR2: SEHNR, FQNEAQ (reference sequence). The CDR3 sequence is 13 residues long. Trimming took 11 bases from V and 2 from J; bases not matched to a gene: 7. Template material for amplifying TCR beta CDR3 regions consisted of RNA transcripts. HTBI primers were used for first-round RT-PCR of the TCR CDR3. MiXCR was run by TCRdb on the multiplex PCR reads, yielding one entry per CDR3 protein. The table includes under 550,000 distinct CDR3 sequences, 20% detected once. The chain couples TRBV7-9 to TRBJ2-3; 7 bases are shared with TRBD2. The clonotype was recovered from a man between 40 and 49 years old with Graves' ophthalmopathy. The material sequenced was blood. The CDR3 DNA follows: TGTGCCTCGTGGGAGGGCGACACAGATACGCAGTATTTT. Its translation: CASWEGDTDTQYF. The entire variable domain, with the rest obtained from reference TRBV7-9 and TRBJ2-3, is as follows: DTGVSQNPRHKITKRGQNVTFRCDPISEHNRLYWYRQTLGQGPEFLTYFQNEAQLEKSRLLSDRFSAERPKGSFSTLEIQRTEQGDSAMYLCASWEGDTDTQYFGPGTRLTVL.